Each of the 3 T cell receptor beta chains below was sequenced from the same sample in a study of T cell repertoires in cytomegalovirus infection. Each CDR3 protein is one row after TCRdb ran MiXCR on the reads. The sample gives tens of thousands of distinct CDR3 sequences, more than 20% of which show up once; roughly 62% is in the top ten. No antigens are known for them. Sequenced material: CD8+ T cells from cultured PBMCs, taken from culture after CMV antigen stimulation. All receptors come from a human donor in good health (CMV status not recorded). Some clones in this sample may be carry-over from other donors' samples.

V gene TRBV4-1 combines with J gene TRBJ1-1, with D possibly matching TRBD1 (5 bases). The V end was cut by 1 base, the J end by 0 bases, with 9 bases between. From germline, CDR1 is MGHRA and CDR2 YSYEKL. This CDR3 has 15 residues. CDR3 nucleotides: TGCGCCAGCAGCCAAGTCCGGGACCTGAACACTGAAGCTTTCTTT. It codes for CASSQVRDLNTEAFF.

The CDR3 here is CASSFHPGLATDTQYF. The CDR3 DNA follows: TGTGCCAGCAGCTTTCACCCGGGACTAGCAACAGATACGCAGTATTTT. This chain connects TRBV7-2 to TRBJ2-3; 9 positions match TRBD2. Germline lookup yields CDR1 SGHTA and CDR2 FQGNSA. V shed 3 bases, J shed 3 bases, and the junction held 7 bases outside the gene matches. This CDR3 region has 16 residues.

The V and J genes are TRBV20-1 and TRBJ1-2; D not resolved. The CDR3 extends over 14 amino acids. Per the germline V gene, CDR1 is DFQATT and CDR2 is SNEGSKA (reference sequence). With 0 bases removed from V and 8 bases from J, the gap between germline ends came to 16 bases. As DNA, the CDR3 is TGCAGTGCTAGAGATCAAGAAGAGGGAAACGGCTACACCTTC. Residues: CSARDQEEGNGYTF.